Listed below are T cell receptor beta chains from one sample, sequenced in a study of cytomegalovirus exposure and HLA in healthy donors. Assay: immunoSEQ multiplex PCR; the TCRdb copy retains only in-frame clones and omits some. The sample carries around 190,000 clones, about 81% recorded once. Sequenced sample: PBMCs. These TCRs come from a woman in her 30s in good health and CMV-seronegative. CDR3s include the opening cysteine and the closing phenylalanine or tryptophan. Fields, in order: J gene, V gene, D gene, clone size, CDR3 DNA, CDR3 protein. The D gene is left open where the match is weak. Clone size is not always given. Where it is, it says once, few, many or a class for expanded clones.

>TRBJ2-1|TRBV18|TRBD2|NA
TGTGCCAGCTCACCACAGCGGGGGAGCTCCTACAATGAGCAGTTCTTC
CASSPQRGSSYNEQFF
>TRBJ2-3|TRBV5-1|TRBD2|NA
TGCGCCAGCGGGACTAGCGGAGGGGGAGATACGCAGTATTTT
CASGTSGGGDTQYF
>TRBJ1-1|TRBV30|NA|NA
TGTGCCTGGAGTCAGGGGATGGGCACTGAAGCTTTCTTT
CAWSQGMGTEAFF
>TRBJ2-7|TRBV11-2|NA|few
TGTGCCAGCAGCTCCTCGACAGCGTACGAGCAGTACTTC
CASSSSTAYEQYF
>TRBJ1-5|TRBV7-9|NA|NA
TGTGCCAGCAGCTCGGCCTCCGACAGCCGGTATCAGCCCCAGCATTTT
CASSSASDSRYQPQHF
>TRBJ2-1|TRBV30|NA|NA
TGTGCCTGGAGTTGGGAGAGCAATGAGCAGTTCTTC
CAWSWESNEQFF
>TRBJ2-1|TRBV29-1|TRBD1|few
TGCAGCGTGGTGACAGGGTCACACAATGAGCAGTTCTTC
CSVVTGSHNEQFF
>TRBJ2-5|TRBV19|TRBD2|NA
TGTGCCACCCTAGCGGGGATCGGGGAGACCCAGTACTTC
CATLAGIGETQYF
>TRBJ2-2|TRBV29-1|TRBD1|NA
TGCAGCGTCGGAGGACAGGGGCCCGGGGAGCTGTTTTTT
CSVGGQGPGELFF
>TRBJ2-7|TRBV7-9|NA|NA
TGTGCCAGCAGCTTAGGTTTAAGCGACGAGCAGTACTTC
CASSLGLSDEQYF
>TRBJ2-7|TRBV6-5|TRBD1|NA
TGTGCCAGCAAGGGACAGGTTGCTGCCTACGAGCAGTACTTC
CASKGQVAAYEQYF
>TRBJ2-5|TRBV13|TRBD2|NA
TGTGCCAGCAGCCCTCCGACTAGCGGGAAAGGAGAGACCCAGTACTTC
CASSPPTSGKGETQYF
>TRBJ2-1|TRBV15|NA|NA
TGTGCCACCAGCAGTCATAGCAATGAGCAGTTCTTC
CATSSHSNEQFF
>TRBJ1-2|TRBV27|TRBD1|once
TGTGCCAGCCGGACAGGCGGTAACTATGGCTACACCTTC
CASRTGGNYGYTF
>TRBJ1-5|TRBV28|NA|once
TGTGCCAGCAGTTCTCCTTTCGGGGTCGGTTGGAATCAGCCCCAGCATTTT
CASSSPFGVGWNQPQHF
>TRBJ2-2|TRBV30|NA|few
TGTGCCTGGAGTGCGGCTTTGGGGGGAGTAACCGGGGAGCTGTTTTTT
CAWSAALGGVTGELFF
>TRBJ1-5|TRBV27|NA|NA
TGTGCCAGCAGTTTATTTTCGCAGTATAGCAATCAGCCCCAGCATTTT
CASSLFSQYSNQPQHF
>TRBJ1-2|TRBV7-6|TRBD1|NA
TGTGCCAGCAGCTTAGACCCCGGGACAGGGGGCCGGGTTAACTATGGCTACACCTTC
CASSLDPGTGGRVNYGYTF
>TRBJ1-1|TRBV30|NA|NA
TGTGCCTGGAGAGCCCGTCGAGGGATGAACACTGAAGCTTTCTTT
CAWRARRGMNTEAFF
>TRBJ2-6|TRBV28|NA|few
TGTGCCAGCACTTCTTGGGGGGTGGGCTCTGGGGCCAACGTCCTGACTTTC
CASTSWGVGSGANVLTF
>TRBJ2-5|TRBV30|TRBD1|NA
TGTGCCTGGAGTGTACTTTCTGGACAGGGCGAGACCCAGTACTTC
CAWSVLSGQGETQYF
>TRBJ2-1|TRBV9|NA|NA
TGTGCCAGCAGCGTAGTTTCTGGCACCTACAATGAGCAGTTCTTC
CASSVVSGTYNEQFF
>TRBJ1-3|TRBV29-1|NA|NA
TGCAGCGTCCGAGCATACTCTGGAAACACCATATATTTT
CSVRAYSGNTIYF
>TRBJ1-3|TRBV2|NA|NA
TGTGCCAGCAGTCCGACCGGGACAACCAGGAGTGGAAACACCATATATTTT
CASSPTGTTRSGNTIYF
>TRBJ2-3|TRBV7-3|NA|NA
TGTGCCAGCAGCTTAACGGCCCACACAGATACGCAGTATTTT
CASSLTAHTDTQYF
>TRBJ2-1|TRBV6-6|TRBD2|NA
TGTGCCAGCAGTTACTCGACTAGCGGGAACTATGAGCAGTTCTTC
CASSYSTSGNYEQFF
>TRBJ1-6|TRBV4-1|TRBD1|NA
TGCGCCAGCAGCCAGCCTACAGGGGGCAGTAATTCACCCCTCCACTTT
CASSQPTGGSNSPLHF
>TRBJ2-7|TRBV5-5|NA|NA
TGTGCCAGCAGCCCTCCCGGACACGCCCCACGGAGCTCCTACGAGCAGTACTTC
CASSPPGHAPRSSYEQYF
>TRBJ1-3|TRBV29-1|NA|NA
TGCAGCGCCCCCCGGGGAAACACCATATATTTT
CSAPRGNTIYF